This TCR beta chain comes out of a study of blood T cell repertoires in COVID-19. Study context: Both acute and convalescent COVID-19 samples were obtained from the United States, Italy and Spain. PBMCs, B-cell-depleted T cells, or T cells provided the cDNA or gDNA that made up the material.

The V and J ends lost 3 bases and 2 bases, in that order; junction bases with no gene match: 9. Per the germline V gene, CDR1 is MGHRA and CDR2 is YSYEKL. The CDR3 covers 17 residues. Per the original data handling: Nucleated cell number was recorded as an estimate derived from reference gene primer amplification. Assay used: immunoSEQ multiplex PCR; TCRdb lists only in-frame clones, some missing. V and J calls and clone size are those listed in that table; D and trimming were worked out from the DNA. In the table there are tens of thousands of clones, about 90% of which are singletons. The table lists this clone with a few counts.

Sequencing was done on a sample of peripheral blood. The receptor was isolated from a human donor in a cohort sampled during active COVID-19. The J gene is TRBJ2-2, the V gene TRBV4-1; TRBD1 matches 7 bases. CDR3 sequence: CASSQPYRGINTGELFF. In nucleotides, the CDR3 is TGCGCCAGCAGCCAGCCGTACAGGGGCATTAACACCGGGGAGCTGTTTTTT.